The 23 T cell receptor beta chains listed next were all sequenced from one sample in a study of blood T cell repertoires in COVID-19. Data came from immunoSEQ multiplex PCR; TCRdb stores just in-frame clones and leaves some out. The profile shows around 110,000 clones, around nine tenths of them singletons. The specimen sequenced was peripheral blood. The receptors derive from a man aged 40-49 years with acute or convalescent COVID-19.

This chain connects TRBV6-1 to TRBJ1-6; TRBD1 agrees at 7 bases. The ends lost 1 base at V and 6 bases at J; junction bases unmatched: 9. The CDR3 runs 17 residues. Germline V gives CDR1 MNHNS, CDR2 SASEGT. DNA of the CDR3: TGTGCCAGCAGTGAAGGAGGGGGCGGTGTCTTTAATTCACCCCTCCACTTT. Translation gives CASSEGGGGVFNSPLHF.

The J gene is TRBJ1-5, the V gene TRBV3-1 (or the pseudogene TRBV3-2); no firm D call. The V and J ends lost 0 bases and 9 bases respectively, with 15 bases between them. Germline V lookup: CDR1 LGHDT, CDR2 YNNKEL (reference sequence). The CDR3 runs to 15 residues. CDR3 bases: TGTGCCAGCAGCCAAGAAATGGGCAACTCACTGCCCCAGCATTTT. It codes for CASSQEMGNSLPQHF.

The V gene is TRBV7-3, the J gene TRBJ2-5, with D possibly being TRBD1 (6 bases). CDR3 length equals 15 residues. CDR1 is SGHTA, CDR2 FQGTGA, per germline. Trimming left V 3 bases short and J 3 bases short, with 14 bases between. CDR3 residues: CASSFGPGVKETQYF. DNA of the CDR3: TGTGCCAGCAGCTTTGGGCCAGGGGTGAAAGAGACCCAGTACTTC. Drawing the rest from reference TRBV7-3 and TRBJ2-5, the complete variable domain is GAGVSQTPSNKVTEKGKYVELRCDPISGHTALYWYRQSLGQGPEFLIYFQGTGAADDSGLPNDRFFAVRPEGSVSTLKIQRTERGDSAVYLCASSFGPGVKETQYFGPGTRLLVL.

The genes are TRBV10-3 and TRBJ1-5, with D perhaps matching TRBD1 (6 bases). The V and J ends lost 7 bases and 3 bases respectively, with 10 bases between them. Germline assignment: CDR1 ENHRY and CDR2 SYGVKD. The CDR3 consists of 13 residues. This CDR3 reads CAIKGGDNQPQHF. DNA for the CDR3: TGTGCCATCAAAGGGGGTGACAATCAGCCCCAGCATTTT.

V usage is TRBV27 and J usage is TRBJ2-7; TRBD2 might be the D (5 bases). Trimming took 5 bases from V and 4 from J, leaving 12 bases between them. The germline V gene has CDR1 MNHEY and CDR2 SMNVEV (reference sequence). This CDR3 comprises 13 residues. The CDR3 bases are TGTGCCAGCAGTCAGAGGGTATCTTACGAGCAGTACTTC. Its translation is CASSQRVSYEQYF.

This clone was seen just once. V is TRBV14 and J is TRBJ1-1; D gene uncertain. The germline gives CDR1 SGHDN, CDR2 FVKESK. CDR3 size: 15 residues. V was pared by 0 bases and J by 0 bases, with 8 bases between. The chain's CDR3 is CASSQDRSMNTEAFF. CDR3 DNA sequence: TGTGCCAGCAGCCAAGATCGGTCAATGAACACTGAAGCTTTCTTT.

The V call is TRBV4-1, the J call TRBJ1-2; 9 bases line up with TRBD1. Unmatched junction bases numbered 10, after V lost 3 bases and J lost 8 bases. The CDR3 runs to 15 residues. CDR1 MGHRA and CDR2 YSYEKL come from the germline V gene. CDR3 protein: CASSQEHRGREGYTF. As DNA, the CDR3 is TGCGCCAGCAGCCAGGAGCACAGGGGGCGCGAGGGCTACACCTTC.

The chain employs TRBV3-1 (or the pseudogene TRBV3-2) and TRBJ1-5, with 9 bases lining up with TRBD1. The germline V gene encodes CDR1 LGHDT and CDR2 YNNKEL (reference sequence). This CDR3 has 14 amino acids. J lost 4 bases, V lost 4 bases, and 2 bases had no gene match. CDR3 DNA sequence: TGTGCCAGCAGCCGCGGACAGGGGAATCAGCCCCAGCATTTT. Amino acids: CASSRGQGNQPQHF.

The DNA for the CDR3 is TGTGCCAGCAGCTCCGGACAGATTCTCTCTGGAAACACCATATATTTT. This gives the protein CASSSGQILSGNTIYF. V gene TRBV7-6 combines with J gene TRBJ1-3; a possible D gene is TRBD1 (6 bases). The CDR3 is 16 amino acids. V lost 4 bases and J 0 bases, leaving 13 bases between the germline ends. Germline V gene lookup returns CDR1 SGHVS and CDR2 FNYEAQ.

V gene TRBV4-3 combines with J gene TRBJ1-3, with 7 bases fitting TRBD1. CDR1 and CDR2 (germline): LGHNA, YSLEER. Trimming at V came to 0 bases and at J to 4 bases, leaving 3 bases not matched to a gene. This CDR3 comprises 15 residues. In DNA form, the CDR3 reads TGCGCCAGCAGCCAAGAGGGACAGATCGGAAACACCATATATTTT. It yields the protein CASSQEGQIGNTIYF.

The DNA for the CDR3 is TGTGCCAGCAGTTCGTCAGGGGGCACTGAAGCTTTCTTT. This codes for CASSSSGGTEAFF. The chain joins TRBV12-3 or TRBV12-4 to TRBJ1-1, with 7 bases fitting TRBD1. The junction had 3 bases not matched to a gene; V was cut back by 4 bases and J by 4 bases. The CDR3 is 13 amino acids.

V is TRBV3-1 (or the pseudogene TRBV3-2) and J is TRBJ2-7; possible D gene TRBD1, 5 bases. Germline V gene lookup returns CDR1 LGHDT and CDR2 YNNKEL (reference sequence). This CDR3 comprises 15 residues. The V end was cut by 4 bases, the J end by 0 bases, with 13 bases between. The CDR3 here is CASSLQTVSSYEQYF. The CDR3 DNA is TGTGCCAGCAGCCTTCAGACAGTAAGCTCCTACGAGCAGTACTTC.

V is TRBV6-5 and J is TRBJ1-2; 7 bases match TRBD1. J was trimmed by 7 bases and V by 7 bases; bases with no gene match: 9. Germline lookup yields CDR1 MNHEY and CDR2 SVGAGI. CDR3 length: 13 amino acids. DNA of the CDR3: TGTGCCAGCACGCGAGACAGGGAACTTGGCTACACCTTC. Translated, it gives CASTRDRELGYTF.

J is TRBJ1-1 and V is TRBV11-2; D call uncertain. Trimming removed 5 bases from V and 5 bases from J, with 15 bases in between. This CDR3 comprises 14 residues. Germline loops: CDR1 SGHAT, CDR2 FQNNGV. The CDR3 region has the DNA TGTGCCAGCAGCCCAAGCATTGGGAGTACTGAAGCTTTCTTT. Translation: CASSPSIGSTEAFF.

The chain couples TRBV6-5 to TRBJ1-1, with 11 bases identical to TRBD1. V lost 6 bases, J lost 1 base, and 4 bases stayed unmatched. The CDR3 has 15 residues. Germline values: CDR1 MNHEY, CDR2 SVGAGI. CDR3 in amino acids: CASSGQGARNTEAFF. CDR3 coding DNA: TGTGCCAGCAGCGGACAGGGGGCTAGGAACACTGAAGCTTTCTTT.

The J gene is TRBJ1-6, the V gene TRBV2; 7 bases fit TRBD1. V dropped 4 bases and J dropped 4; count of bases not matched to a gene: 13. The CDR3 length is 18 residues. CDR1 is SNHLY and CDR2 is FYNNEI in the germline V gene. The CDR3 is CASSAPGRDSNYNSPLHF. DNA for the CDR3: TGTGCCAGCAGTGCTCCGGGCCGGGACAGTAATTATAATTCACCCCTCCACTTT.

This sequence joins TRBV24-1 and TRBJ2-7; D unresolved. Germline CDR1 KGHDR, CDR2 SFDVKD. The CDR3 totals 15 residues. V was shortened by 3 bases and J by 3 bases, with 14 bases between the two germline ends. CDR3 DNA: TGTGCCACCAGTGATGGTAGCCCGTTACGCTACGAGCAGTACTTC. It encodes CATSDGSPLRYEQYF.

As regards this clone: Other DNA sequences in this specimen translate into the identical CDR3. The chain has TRBV9 and TRBJ2-2; 10 bases fit TRBD2. There are 16 residues in the CDR3. The junction had 5 bases not matched to a gene; V was cut back by 0 bases and J by 6 bases. Per the germline V gene, CDR1 is SGDLS and CDR2 is YYNGEE. CDR3 loop: CASSVVAGGSPGELFF. CDR3 nucleotide sequence: TGTGCCAGCAGCGTAGTAGCGGGAGGCTCCCCCGGGGAGCTGTTTTTT.

This sequence joins TRBV9 and TRBJ1-1, with D uncertain. The V gene's germline CDR1 is SGDLS and CDR2 YYNGEE. Trimming shortened V by 3 bases and J by 4 bases, and 10 bases separated the two germline ends. The CDR3 runs to 13 residues. In DNA, the CDR3 is TGTGCCAGCAGCGGCGGCCTTCCCACTGAAGCTTTCTTT. This sequence encodes CASSGGLPTEAFF.

The chain recombines TRBV19 with TRBJ1-4; 10 positions match TRBD1. CDR1 is LNHDA, CDR2 SQIVND, per germline (reference sequence). This CDR3 spans 14 amino acids. V dropped 5 bases and J dropped 8; count of bases not matched to a gene: 5. Here the CDR3 reads CASSLGQGDEKLFF. DNA of the CDR3: TGTGCCAGTAGTCTTGGACAGGGGGACGAAAAACTGTTTTTT. Full variable domain (remainder filled in from reference TRBV19 and TRBJ1-4): DGGITQSPKYLFRKEGQNVTLSCEQNLNHDAMYWYRQDPGQGLRLIYYSQIVNDFQKGDIAEGYSVSREKKESFPLTVTSAQKNPTAFYLCASSLGQGDEKLFFGSGTQLSVL.

The rearrangement joins TRBV12-5 to TRBJ1-2, with a possible D match to TRBD1 (5 bases). The ends were cut back, 0 bases at V and 1 base at J, with 12 bases in the middle. CDR3 length equals 16 residues. CDR1 is LGHNT, CDR2 FRNRAP, per germline. The CDR3 reads CASGLVPTVVNYGYTF. The DNA of the CDR3 is TGTGCTAGTGGTTTGGTACCGACAGTAGTTAACTATGGCTACACCTTC.

This chain uses TRBV7-9 with TRBJ1-2; TRBD1 might be the D (5 bases). Trimming cost V 6 bases and J 5 bases, with 19 bases left between them. Germline CDR1 SEHNR, CDR2 FQNEAQ (reference sequence). This CDR3 contains 15 residues. The chain's CDR3 is CASRISGAMGYGYTF. The CDR3 DNA follows: TGTGCCAGCAGAATAAGTGGGGCAATGGGGTATGGCTACACCTTC.

The CDR3 region is CASSQVPGEAFF. In DNA form, the CDR3 reads TGCGCCAGCAGCCAAGTGCCAGGTGAAGCTTTCTTT. The chain has TRBV4-1 and TRBJ1-1; D gene unclear. V dropped 1 base and J dropped 7 bases, with 7 bases sitting between them. Germline V gene data show CDR1 as MGHRA and CDR2 as YSYEKL. The CDR3 is made up of 12 amino acids.